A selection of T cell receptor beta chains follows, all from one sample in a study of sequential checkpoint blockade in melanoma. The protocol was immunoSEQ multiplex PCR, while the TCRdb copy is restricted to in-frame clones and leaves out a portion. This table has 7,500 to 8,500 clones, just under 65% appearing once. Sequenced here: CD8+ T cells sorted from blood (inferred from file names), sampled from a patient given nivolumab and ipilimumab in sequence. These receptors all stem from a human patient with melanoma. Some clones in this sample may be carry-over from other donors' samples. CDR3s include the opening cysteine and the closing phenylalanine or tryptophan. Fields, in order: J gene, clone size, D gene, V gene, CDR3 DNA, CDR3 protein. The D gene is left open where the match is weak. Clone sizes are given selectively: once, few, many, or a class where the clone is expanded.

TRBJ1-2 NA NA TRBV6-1 TGTGCCAGCAGTGAACTGGACAGCCAGGGCTACACCTTC CASSELDSQGYTF
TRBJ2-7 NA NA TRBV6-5 TGTGCCAGCAGTTACCGAGGCACCAGTTATCCCTACGAGCAGTACTTC CASSYRGTSYPYEQYF
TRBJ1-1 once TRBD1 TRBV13 TGCGCCAGCAGCTTAGTGCAGGGGGCCACTGAAGCTTTCTTT CASSLVQGATEAFF
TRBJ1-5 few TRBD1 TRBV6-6 TGTGCCAGCATAGGACAGGGGGCTGATCAGCCCCAGCATTTT CASIGQGADQPQHF
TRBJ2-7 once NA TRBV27 TGTGCCAGCAGCTCGGGCCTGAGGGCCTACGAGCAGTACTTC CASSSGLRAYEQYF
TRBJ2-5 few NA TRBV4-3 TGCGCCAGCAGCCAAGGGATTGGTGGAGCCCGACAAGAGACCCAGTACTTC CASSQGIGGARQETQYF
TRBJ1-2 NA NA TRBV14 TGTGCCAGCAGCCCCGGGAGGCGGCACTATGGCTACACCTTC CASSPGRRHYGYTF
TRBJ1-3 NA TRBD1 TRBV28 TGCGCCAGCAGCCAAGAGACAGGGATTTACACCATATATTTT CASSQETGIYTIYF
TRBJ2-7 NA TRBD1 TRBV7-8 TGTGCCAGCAGCTTGGGGTCGGACAGGGGGTCCGAGCAGTACTTC CASSLGSDRGSEQYF
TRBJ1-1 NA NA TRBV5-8 TGTGCCAGCAGCGGTCGCGGGGGTATGAACACTGAAGCTTTCTTT CASSGRGGMNTEAFF
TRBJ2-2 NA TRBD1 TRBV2 TGTGCCAGCAGTGGGATCCACAGGGGGAAGAGTACCGGGGAGCTGTTTTTT CASSGIHRGKSTGELFF
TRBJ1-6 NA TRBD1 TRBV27 TGTGCCAGCGGGGACAGATCCTATAATTCACCCCTCCACTTT CASGDRSYNSPLHF